The clone carrying this T cell receptor beta chain was counted many times. The target antigen is unknown. Amplification yielded TCR beta CDR3 regions, with RNA transcripts as the source. Initially, a first-round RT-PCR of the TCR CDR3 employed the HTBI primer set. TCRdb used MiXCR to reprocess the multiplex PCR reads, holding one entry per CDR3 protein. The sample has around 190,000 distinct CDR3 sequences, roughly a sixth seen once. Germline CDR1 reads SGHRS; CDR2 reads YFSETQ. Trimming removed 0 bases from V and 7 bases from J, with 14 bases in between. This CDR3 is built from 15 residues. Cells are PBMCs isolated from more than 8.5 ml of fresh blood. This sample was taken from a study of T cells in Graves' hyperthyroidism and ophthalmopathy. The study's findings and limits: Ophthalmopathy and stable hyperthyroidism were told apart by a 13 V-J model. With a median lead of approximately 6 months before onset, the model predicted ophthalmopathy. Blood samples included most of the expanded thyroid clonotypes exceeding 0.001.

The chain links TRBV5-1 to TRBJ2-1; TRBD1 might be the D (6 bases). This receptor was identified in a woman aged 45-65 years with Graves' hyperthyroidism. The sequenced material came from blood. CDR3 residues: CASSLVAGVGNEQFF. The CDR3 DNA reads as TGCGCCAGCAGCTTGGTAGCAGGGGTGGGGAATGAGCAGTTCTTC.